This T cell receptor beta chain was sequenced during a study of T cell responses to AZD1222 COVID-19 vaccine. The CDR3 runs 14 residues. CDR1 and CDR2 (germline): PRHDT, FYEKMQ (reference sequence). V was pared by 4 bases and J by 6 bases, with 5 bases of the junction left unmatched. The data were produced by immunoSEQ multiplex PCR, yet TCRdb's version contains in-frame clones alone and is incomplete. The sample includes some 120,000 clones, approximately 90% of them seen just once. The sample consisted of peripheral blood, taken on day 0 of AZD1222 vaccination. This TCR was sampled from an adult in good health. V usage is TRBV13 and J usage is TRBJ1-2; 10 bases line up with TRBD1. The CDR3 nucleotides are TGTGCCAGCAGCTCTTCGGACAGGGGGAATGGCTACACCTTC. Protein sequence: CASSSSDRGNGYTF.